The clone carrying this TCR beta chain was detected only once. These data belong to a study of shared clonotypes between healthy human individuals. Sequencing was performed with immunoSEQ multiplex PCR; in TCRdb, only in-frame clones are kept and a portion is missing. The sample comprises about 1 million clones, about 75% of which are singletons, and 1.4% to 1.5% rests with the top ten. Sequenced sample: memory CD4+ T cells sorted from blood. Subset meaning: CD45RA-negative fraction. This sequence was found in a man between 18 and 35 years old in good health.

The CDR3 region has the DNA TGTGCCAGCAGCCCAACTATTACGGACAGGTTCTCCTACGAGCAGTACTTC. The encoded protein is CASSPTITDRFSYEQYF. The chain employs TRBV14 and TRBJ2-7; 7 positions match TRBD1. Germline trimming cut 4 bases from V and 0 bases from J; bases unmatched to any gene: 12. Germline V lookup: CDR1 SGHDN, CDR2 FVKESK. The CDR3 runs to 17 residues.